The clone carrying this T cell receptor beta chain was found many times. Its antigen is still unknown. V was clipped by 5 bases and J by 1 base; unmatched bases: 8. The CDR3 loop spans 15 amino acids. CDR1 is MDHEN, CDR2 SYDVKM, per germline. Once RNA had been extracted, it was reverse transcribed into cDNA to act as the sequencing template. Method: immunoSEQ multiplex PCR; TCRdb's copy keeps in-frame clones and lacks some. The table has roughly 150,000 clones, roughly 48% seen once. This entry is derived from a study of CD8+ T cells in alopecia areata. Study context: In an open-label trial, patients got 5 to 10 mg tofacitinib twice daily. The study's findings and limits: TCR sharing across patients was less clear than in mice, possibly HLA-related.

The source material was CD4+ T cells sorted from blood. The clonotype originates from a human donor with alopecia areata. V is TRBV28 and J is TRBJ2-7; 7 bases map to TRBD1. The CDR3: CASSETGTVSYEQYF. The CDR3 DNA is TGTGCCAGCAGTGAAACCGGGACAGTTTCCTACGAGCAGTACTTC.